This TCR beta chain was sequenced for a study of cytomegalovirus exposure and HLA in healthy donors. Looking at the study overall: The platform used for the approximately 120 validation repertoires matched that of the approximately 670 first-cohort repertoires, a later analysis reported.

The validation cohort, a group of roughly 120 subjects, included the donors and was separate from the roughly 670-subject first cohort. The CDR3 length is 18 residues. After removal of 4 bases from V and 0 bases from J, the junction contained 10 bases not matched to a gene. CDR1 is SGDLS, CDR2 YYNGEE, per germline. A note on this clone: The target antigen is unknown.

Whole-study findings and limits: A later analysis found first-cohort TCR clusters tended to co-occur in the 120 validation repertoires.

This table comes from immunoSEQ multiplex PCR, and its TCRdb copy is limited to in-frame clones, with some not included. The table shows fewer than 200,000 clones, with 75% to 90% occurring only once. This sequence was found in a woman aged 18 to 35 in good health and CMV-seronegative. The chain joins TRBV9 to TRBJ1-6; TRBD1 matches 7 bases. Material for sequencing was PBMCs. CDR3 nucleotides: TGTGCCAGCAGCCTTAACGCGGACAGGAGCTCCTATAATTCACCCCTCCACTTT. Translation gives CASSLNADRSSYNSPLHF.